One sample yielded the 20 T cell receptor beta chains listed below, sequenced in a study of identifying expanded T cells in peripheral blood. Profiling relied on immunoSEQ multiplex PCR, and the TCRdb table lists in-frame clones only, not all of them. Among 100,000 to 150,000 clones, about four fifths were seen once, and the ten largest hold 3% to 3.5%. Material: blood. Receptors were obtained from a person between 18 and 69 years old in good health.

The chain recombines TRBV6-6 with TRBJ1-5; 8 bases align to TRBD1. The V gene's germline CDR1 is MNHNY and CDR2 SVGAGI (reference sequence). The J segment lost 4 bases and the V segment lost 6 bases, leaving 8 bases of the junction unmatched. The CDR3 covers 15 residues. The CDR3 loop is CASSKTGATNQPQHF. The DNA of the CDR3 is TGTGCCAGCAGCAAGACAGGGGCGACGAATCAGCCCCAGCATTTT.

The chain carries TRBV19 and TRBJ2-1; TRBD2 matches at 9 bases. CDR1 is LNHDA and CDR2 is SQIVND in the germline V gene (reference sequence). The V and J ends lost 5 bases and 0 bases, in that order; junction bases with no gene match: 5. The CDR3 covers 16 residues. CDR3 DNA sequence: TGTGCCAGTAGTCCCTTAGCGGGGGTCTCCTACAATGAGCAGTTCTTC. The encoded protein is CASSPLAGVSYNEQFF.

The chain employs TRBV5-4 and TRBJ2-1, with D perhaps TRBD2 (5 bases). With 4 bases removed from V and 0 bases from J, the gap between germline ends came to 11 bases. Germline V gene sequence: CDR1 SGHNT, CDR2 YYREEE (reference sequence). CDR3 size: 15 residues. The CDR3 loop reads CASSRTQNSYNEQFF. CDR3 nucleotides: TGTGCCAGCAGCCGGACTCAAAACTCCTACAATGAGCAGTTCTTC.

This clone occurred once. The rearrangement joins TRBV7-8 to TRBJ2-3, with a tentative D call TRBD2 (7 bases). Trimming pared 5 bases from V and 3 bases from J, leaving 15 bases between. Germline CDR1 SGHVS, CDR2 FQNEAQ. The CDR3 has 15 residues. CDR3 amino acids: CASSGGAGWTDTQYF. In DNA, the CDR3 is TGTGCCAGCAGCGGGGGGGCCGGTTGGACAGATACGCAGTATTTT. The full variable domain, its missing parts supplied by reference TRBV7-8 and TRBJ2-3, is GAGVSQSPRYKVAKRGQDVALRCDPISGHVSLFWYQQALGQGPEFLTYFQNEAQLDKSGLPSDRFFAERPEGSVSTLKIQRTQQEDSAVYLCASSGGAGWTDTQYFGPGTRLTVL.

The V and J genes are TRBV25-1 and TRBJ2-3, with D maybe TRBD2 (6 bases). Trimming shortened V by 5 bases and J by 3 bases, and 12 bases separated the two germline ends. This CDR3 contains 14 residues. Looked up from germline, CDR1 is MGHDK and CDR2 is SYGVNS. The CDR3 sequence: CASSRDLQTDTQYF. The CDR3 coding sequence is TGTGCCAGCAGTCGGGACTTACAAACAGATACGCAGTATTTT.

The chain has TRBV4-2 and TRBJ1-2, with TRBD1 as a possible D gene (5 bases). CDR3 length: 14 residues. With 0 bases removed from V and 8 bases from J, the gap between germline ends came to 13 bases. Germline lookup yields CDR1 LGHNA and CDR2 YNFKEQ. In nucleotides, the CDR3 is TGTGCCAGCAGCCAAGAGAGGGGCTCGATCGGCTACACCTTC. Translation gives CASSQERGSIGYTF.

This clone occurred once. The V gene is TRBV4-1, the J gene TRBJ1-2; 10 bases match TRBD1. After removal of 3 bases from V and 3 bases from J, the junction contained 1 base not matched to a gene. Germline V gene sequence: CDR1 MGHRA, CDR2 YSYEKL. There are 14 residues in the CDR3. The CDR3 here is CASSHGTGDYGYTF. DNA for the CDR3: TGCGCCAGCAGCCATGGGACAGGGGACTATGGCTACACCTTC.

This rearrangement joins TRBV12-5 to TRBJ2-5, with D possibly TRBD1 on 5 matching bases. V dropped 6 bases and J dropped 2 bases, with 7 bases sitting between them. Germline CDR1 LGHNT, CDR2 FRNRAP. The CDR3 runs 12 residues. The CDR3 nucleotides are TGTGCTAGTGGGACAGCTCAAGAGACCCAGTACTTC. It specifies CASGTAQETQYF. Supplemented by reference TRBV12-5 and TRBJ2-5, the full variable domain reads DARVTQTPRHKVTEMGQEVTMRCQPILGHNTVFWYRQTMMQGLELLAYFRNRAPLDDSGMPKDRFSAEMPDATLATLKIQPSEPRDSAVYFCASGTAQETQYFGPGTRLLVL.

The V and J genes are TRBV9 and TRBJ2-7, with 8 bases fitting TRBD2. This CDR3 has 16 residues. The V gene end was trimmed by 0 bases and the J gene end by 3 bases; junction bases not matched to a gene: 8. Germline CDR1 SGDLS, CDR2 YYNGEE. CDR3 sequence reads: CASSVGLAGTYYEQYF. The CDR3 coding sequence is TGTGCCAGCAGCGTAGGGTTAGCGGGGACCTACTACGAGCAGTACTTC.

This clone was found a few times. This chain's CDR3 is CASSRRDRDEQYF. The CDR3 DNA reads as TGTGCCAGCAGCCGGCGGGACAGGGACGAGCAGTACTTC. The J gene is TRBJ2-7, the V gene TRBV7-2; TRBD1 aligns across 9 bases. The CDR3 loop spans 13 amino acids. The V and J ends lost 5 bases and 5 bases, in that order; junction bases with no gene match: 4. Germline V lookup: CDR1 SGHTA, CDR2 FQGNSA.

The CDR3 coding sequence is TGTGCCATCAGTGAGAGGGAGCAGATATACAATGAGCAGTTCTTC. Protein sequence: CAISEREQIYNEQFF. The chain has TRBV10-3 and TRBJ2-1, with D possibly TRBD2 on 5 matching bases. The CDR3 contains 15 residues. Germline-derived CDR1 and CDR2 are ENHRY and SYGVKD. Trimming removed 2 bases at V and 4 bases at J, with 12 bases between.

The chain carries TRBV25-1 and TRBJ1-2, with D unclear. The CDR3 spans 13 residues. CDR1 is MGHDK, CDR2 SYGVNS, per germline. Trimming took off 5 bases at V and 6 bases at J, with 13 bases between the two ends. The CDR3 here is CASSLLSGDGYTF. In nucleotides, the CDR3 is TGTGCCAGCAGTTTGTTGTCGGGTGATGGCTACACCTTC.

The chain uses TRBV6-6 and TRBJ2-3; TRBD2 might be the D (6 bases). The CDR3 runs 16 residues. Looked up from germline, CDR1 is MNHNY and CDR2 is SVGAGI (reference sequence). V lost 0 bases, J lost 6 bases, and 16 bases lay in between. The CDR3 reads CASSYSLFAGTDTQYF. Written as DNA, the CDR3 is TGTGCCAGCAGTTACTCCCTATTCGCGGGGACGGATACGCAGTATTTT.

The chain links TRBV7-9 to TRBJ1-1; 9 bases agree with TRBD1. J lost 6 bases, V lost 3 bases, and 11 bases had no gene match. The CDR3 sequence is 16 residues long. From germline, CDR1 is SEHNR and CDR2 FQNEAQ (reference sequence). The CDR3 region has the DNA TGTGCCAGCAGCTTCGGGACAGGGCATAGTGGGGCTGAAGCTTTCTTT. Its protein product is CASSFGTGHSGAEAFF.

The CDR3 nucleotides are TGCAGCGCTGTGTCGAGGGGTTTAGGCACTGAAGCTTTCTTT. It specifies CSAVSRGLGTEAFF. This sequence joins TRBV29-1 and TRBJ1-1; D may be TRBD1 (5 bases). Germline CDR1 is SQVTM and CDR2 is ANQGSEA. V dropped 7 bases and J dropped 4 bases, with 19 bases sitting between them. The CDR3 contains 14 residues.

V gene TRBV6-5 combines with J gene TRBJ1-4, with D tentatively TRBD1 (6 bases). The germline V gene has CDR1 MNHEY and CDR2 SVGAGI. V shed 6 bases and J shed 15 bases, with 14 bases lying between them. The CDR3 has 11 residues. The CDR3, as DNA: TGTGCCAGCAGAATGGGGGGCAGGGTGTTTTTT. It specifies CASRMGGRVFF.

The genes are TRBV11-2 and TRBJ2-7; 10 bases line up with TRBD2. V shed 1 base and J 5 bases; nucleotides not matched to a gene: 17. The V gene's germline CDR1 is SGHAT and CDR2 FQNNGV. The CDR3 length is 19 residues. The CDR3 DNA is TGTGCCAGCAGCTTAGGTGCTAGCGGGGGTGCCCGGGTTGATCACGAGCAGTACTTC. This sequence encodes CASSLGASGGARVDHEQYF.

The chain carries TRBV11-3 and TRBJ2-2; D gene uncertain. The germline V gene encodes CDR1 SGHNT and CDR2 YENEEA. The CDR3 has 12 residues. The V and J ends lost 4 bases and 6 bases respectively, with 6 bases between them. In DNA form, the CDR3 reads TGTGCCAGCAGCTGGGCCCCCGGGGAGCTGTTTTTT. It is translated as CASSWAPGELFF. The complete variable domain, with remaining parts taken from reference TRBV11-3 and TRBJ2-2, reads EAGVVQSPRYKIIEKKQPVAFWCNPISGHNTLYWYLQNLGQGPELLIRYENEEAVDDSQLPKDRFSAERLKGVDSTLKIQPAELGDSAVYLCASSWAPGELFFGEGSRLTVL.

This chain joins TRBV7-9 and TRBJ1-2, with 9 bases fitting TRBD1. CDR3 length equals 16 residues. J was trimmed by 3 bases and V by 3 bases; bases with no gene match: 8. Germline V gives CDR1 SEHNR, CDR2 FQNEAQ (reference sequence). CDR3 loop: CASSFGGGQGDYGYTF. The CDR3 region has the DNA TGTGCCAGCAGCTTCGGCGGGGGACAGGGTGACTATGGCTACACCTTC.

This clone showed up just once. The chain is built from TRBV9 and TRBJ2-3; TRBD1 matches at 7 bases. The CDR3 contains 18 residues. CDR1 is SGDLS, CDR2 YYNGEE, per germline. Unmatched junction bases numbered 17, after V lost 4 bases and J lost 3 bases. CDR3 sequence (DNA): TGTGCCAGCAGCCTCCCGCGAGATACAGGGGAAGTTACAGATACGCAGTATTTT. This sequence encodes CASSLPRDTGEVTDTQYF.